This TCR beta chain emerged from a study of blood T cell repertoires in COVID-19. Germline V gene sequence: CDR1 SGHVS, CDR2 FQNEAQ. The CDR3 is made up of 16 amino acids. Trimming pared 5 bases from V and 1 base from J, leaving 16 bases between. Data came from immunoSEQ multiplex PCR; TCRdb stores just in-frame clones and leaves some out. The sample gives some 420,000 clones, around 87% of which show up once; 0.9% to 1.2% is in the top ten. The sequenced material came from PBMCs or T cells enriched from blood (not recorded which). The chain has TRBV7-8 and TRBJ2-3; weak D call: TRBD2 (5 bases). The sequence came from a man aged 25-40 years who had recovered from COVID-19. The CDR3 region is CASSPRSSGGTDTQYF. The CDR3 nucleotides are TGTGCCAGCAGCCCGCGTTCCAGCGGTGGCACAGATACGCAGTATTTT.